This TCR beta chain came from a study of Ad26.COV2.S vaccination and SARS-CoV-2 variants. Points from the study as a whole: Vaccine recipients and placebo recipients showed similar non-spike TCR breadth. It is possible that the TCR breadth and depth analyses underestimated the total T cell responses. The study found higher spike-specific TCR breadth in vaccine than placebo recipients. Spike-specific CD8+ and CD4+ T cell responses reportedly showed substantial breadth after vaccination.

Libraries were prepared by immunoSEQ multiplex PCR; TCRdb keeps only in-frame clonotypes and omits some of them. Among hundreds of thousands of clones listed, 75% to 90% were seen once. CDR3 length: 16 residues. J lost 4 bases, V lost 6 bases, and 6 bases had no gene match. Germline CDR1 reads LGHDT; CDR2 reads YNNKEL (reference sequence). The count of this clone is one. Its target is unknown. Treatment defined: some 20 received Ad26.COV2.S at low or high dose, single or two shots; several received placebo; per-sample allocation not given. The samples date from day 63 after the first vaccine or placebo injection.

This TCR derives from a person aged 18-60 years who received the Ad26.COV2.S COVID-19 vaccine or a placebo. The chain has TRBV3-1 (or the pseudogene TRBV3-2) and TRBJ2-3; TRBD2 matches at 14 bases. The sequences come from peripheral blood, collected in a trial of Ad26.COV2.S vaccine versus placebo. The CDR3 sequence is CASRAGLAGDPDTQYF. In DNA, the CDR3 is TGTGCCAGCAGAGCGGGACTAGCGGGAGACCCAGATACGCAGTATTTT.